This TCR beta chain was retrieved from a study of blood T cell repertoires in COVID-19. On the study more broadly: The study drew acute and convalescent COVID-19 samples from the United States, Italy and Spain. T cells, B-cell-depleted T cells, or PBMCs provided the cDNA or gDNA that served as material.

The germline V gene encodes CDR1 SEHNR and CDR2 FQNEAQ (reference sequence). Trimming took 1 base from V and 5 from J; bases not matched to a gene: 4. The CDR3 loop spans 15 amino acids. Original processing notes: Reference gene primer amplification in the assay estimated nucleated cell counts. The assay was immunoSEQ multiplex PCR, and TCRdb's table has in-frame clones only and misses some. V and J calls and clone size are given by that table; D and trimming were obtained from the DNA. The sample lists over 130,000 clones; approximately 88% were seen once. The sequenced sample was peripheral blood. The chain uses TRBV7-9 and TRBJ2-5, with TRBD2 identical over 10 bases. This TCR derives from a man in his 60s with active or convalescent COVID-19. CDR3 DNA sequence: TGTGCCAGCAGCTTAGTAGCGGGAGGATGGGAGACCCAGTACTTC. Its protein is CASSLVAGGWETQYF.